The sequence of this T cell receptor (beta chain) was determined in a study of early T cells in non-severe SARS-CoV-2 infection. The overall study: Sequencing input comprised bulk RNA from unsorted whole blood; chain pairing was not available.

TCRdb reprocessed the 5' RACE reads with MiXCR, giving one entry per CDR3 protein. This repertoire shows some 30,000 distinct CDR3 sequences, 5.3% found once; its top ten account for just under 4.5%. Ten or more counts support this clonotype. Its antigen is still unknown. The CDR3 is 17 residues long. With V trimmed by 4 bases and J by 0 bases, 5 bases remained unmatched. Germline CDR1 SGDLS, CDR2 YYNGEE. Whole-study results and caveats: There was a bias toward anti-spike CD8 responses in VDJdb matching, which missed private and CD4 specificities.

The TCR sequence derives from an adult who was a healthcare worker with PCR-confirmed SARS-CoV-2 infection or an uninfected control (not recorded which). The sequenced sample consisted of whole blood. V and J are TRBV9 and TRBJ2-6, with TRBD1 matching 9 bases. CDR3 coding DNA: TGTGCCAGCAGCACTCGGGACAGGGTCTCTGGGGCCAACGTCCTGACTTTC. Translated, it gives CASSTRDRVSGANVLTF. The variable domain in full, with the rest retrieved from reference TRBV9 and TRBJ2-6, is DSGVTQTPKHLITATGQRVTLRCSPRSGDLSVYWYQQSLDQGLQFLIQYYNGEERAKGNILERFSAQQFPDLHSELNLSSLELGDSALYFCASSTRDRVSGANVLTFGAGSRLTVL.